This TCR beta chain was identified in a study of graft-versus-host responses after intestinal transplantation. The CDR3 totals 12 residues. V gave up 4 bases and J gave up 4 bases, with 7 bases separating them. The germline V gene has CDR1 SGHVS and CDR2 FNYEAQ. The assay was immunoSEQ multiplex PCR, and TCRdb's table has in-frame clones only and misses some. The repertoire holds about 80,000 clones, with about 92% as singletons. This clone was recorded once. This chain uses TRBV7-6 with TRBJ2-5, with D tentatively TRBD1 (5 bases). This specimen was PBMCs, taken 98 days after intestinal transplantation. This receptor was taken from a human patient who received an intestinal transplant, so some T cells may come from the graft donor. CDR3 sequence (DNA): TGTGCCAGCAGCTGGGGCCGAGAGACCCAGTACTTC. Protein product: CASSWGRETQYF.